Shown below are 17 T cell receptor beta chains from a single sample sequenced in a study of response to subunit inactivated influenza vaccine. A single record per CDR3 protein comes from TCRdb applying MiXCR to the RT-PCR reads. The sample records roughly 760,000 distinct CDR3 sequences, roughly 20% being singletons. Source: PBMCs from blood, taken around 5 days after vaccination. These receptor sequences come from a man aged 45-60 years who received an inactivated influenza vaccine.

This clonotype has just a few counts. The chain combines TRBV20-1 with TRBJ2-1; 10 bases align to TRBD2. V shed 3 bases and J 5 bases; nucleotides not matched to a gene: 7. Germline V gene sequence: CDR1 DFQATT, CDR2 SNEGSKA (reference sequence). CDR3 length equals 15 residues. The CDR3 region has the DNA TGCAGTGCTAGCCCGGGACTAGCGATCCACAATGAGCAGTTCTTC. Translating gives CSASPGLAIHNEQFF.

This chain connects TRBV12-3 or TRBV12-4 to TRBJ2-1, with a tentative D call TRBD2 (6 bases). V was trimmed by 10 bases and J by 5 bases, leaving 21 bases between them. There are 15 residues in the CDR3. The chain's CDR3 is CATASNSRGNNEQFF. The DNA of the CDR3 is TGTGCCACCGCCAGTAACTCGCGGGGAAACAATGAGCAGTTCTTC.

This chain connects TRBV6-1 to TRBJ2-2; TRBD2 is a possible D gene (5 bases). This CDR3 contains 13 residues. Looked up from germline, CDR1 is MNHNS and CDR2 is SASEGT. The V and J ends lost 5 bases and 6 bases respectively, with 10 bases between them. The chain's CDR3 is CASSPLAPGELFF. The CDR3 DNA is TGTGCCAGCAGTCCTCTAGCTCCCGGGGAGCTGTTTTTT.

V usage is TRBV6-2 or TRBV6-3 and J usage is TRBJ2-1, with TRBD1 as a possible D gene (5 bases). The CDR3 has 15 amino acids. Trimming removed 10 bases from V and 9 bases from J, with 25 bases in between. The germline V gene has CDR1 MNHEY and CDR2 SVGEGT. The CDR3 DNA sequence: TGTGCCACCCGTACTCCAGGGCGCCCCGCCAGTGAGCAGTTCTTC. Translation: CATRTPGRPASEQFF.

This clonotype appeared a few times. The V call is TRBV7-2, the J call TRBJ2-3; unclear D gene. With 5 bases removed from V and 7 bases from J, the gap between germline ends came to 10 bases. The germline CDR1 and CDR2 sequences are SGHTA and FQGNSA. The CDR3 has 12 amino acids. The CDR3, as DNA: TGTGCCAGCAGCCTTACCTCTAATACGCAGTATTTT. It is translated as CASSLTSNTQYF.

The chain links TRBV11-1 to TRBJ1-6, with 10 bases identical to TRBD1. V shed 5 bases, J shed 0 bases, and the junction held 7 bases outside the gene matches. CDR3 size: 18 residues. CDR1 SGHAT and CDR2 FQDESV come from the germline V gene (reference sequence). CDR3 residues: CASSPDRGLASYNSPLHF. CDR3 in DNA: TGTGCCAGCAGCCCAGACAGGGGGCTTGCCTCCTATAATTCACCCCTCCACTTT.

This clonotype was seen ten or more times. This chain links TRBV29-1 with TRBJ1-1; 7 nucleotides align to TRBD1. CDR1 and CDR2 from the germline V gene are SQVTM and ANQGSEA. There are 15 residues in the CDR3. The J segment lost 0 bases and the V segment lost 6 bases, leaving 10 bases of the junction unmatched. DNA of the CDR3: TGCAGCGTGGATCTCCCGGGACAGATGAACACTGAAGCTTTCTTT. Translation: CSVDLPGQMNTEAFF.

The V and J genes are TRBV7-9 and TRBJ2-1; either TRBD1 or TRBD2 may supply D (6 bases each). This CDR3 is 17 amino acids long. Trimming shortened V by 3 bases and J by 7 bases, and 22 bases separated the two germline ends. Germline lookup yields CDR1 SEHNR and CDR2 FQNEAQ (reference sequence). The CDR3 DNA reads TGTGCCAGCAGCTTTGATTATGGGGGGCTGGGCGAGAATGAGCAGTTCTTC. Translating it yields CASSFDYGGLGENEQFF.

This clonotype has just a few counts. The CDR3 DNA is TGCAGTGCTAGTGAAGCGGGAGGGACCCACCACTACGAGCAGTACTTC. This translates into CSASEAGGTHHYEQYF. The rearrangement uses TRBV20-1 and TRBJ2-7; 10 bases map to TRBD2. This CDR3 spans 16 amino acids. The V segment lost 3 bases and the J segment 3 bases; nucleotides outside the gene matches: 11. Germline CDR1 reads DFQATT; CDR2 reads SNEGSKA (reference sequence).

V and J are TRBV5-1 and TRBJ2-2, with D perhaps TRBD1 or TRBD2 (5 bases each). Per germline, CDR1 SGHRS and CDR2 YFSETQ. The V end lost 0 bases, the J end lost 0 bases, and 9 bases lay between the germline ends. This CDR3 spans 16 amino acids. The CDR3 coding sequence is TGCGCCAGCAGCTTGGAGGGACGGTCGAACACCGGGGAGCTGTTTTTT. Its protein product is CASSLEGRSNTGELFF.

In its sample, this clonotype was seen a few times. The J gene is TRBJ2-2, the V gene TRBV27; TRBD2 is a possible D gene (5 bases). Germline CDR1 reads MNHEY; CDR2 reads SMNVEV (reference sequence). The CDR3 runs to 16 residues. The V gene lost 3 bases and the J gene lost 1 base, with 12 bases spanning the gap. The chain's CDR3 is CASSLAGLGNTGELFF. CDR3 coding DNA: TGTGCCAGCAGTTTGGCCGGACTCGGGAACACCGGGGAGCTGTTTTTT.

The J gene is TRBJ2-2, the V gene TRBV4-3; either TRBD1 or TRBD2 may fit D (6 bases each). Trimming removed 6 bases from V and 0 bases from J, with 14 bases in between. The CDR3 sequence is 16 residues long. Germline V CDR1 and CDR2: LGHNA, YSLEER. The CDR3 spells CASSHQGGPNTGELFF. The CDR3 DNA is TGCGCCAGCAGTCATCAAGGGGGGCCGAACACCGGGGAGCTGTTTTTT.

This clonotype has a handful of counts. The CDR3 region has the DNA TGTGCCAGCAGGTTACCGGGACAGGGGAACACTGAAGCTTTCTTT. Translated, it gives CASRLPGQGNTEAFF. The V call is TRBV6-5, the J call TRBJ1-1; 9 bases align to TRBD1. Looked up from germline, CDR1 is MNHEY and CDR2 is SVGAGI. This CDR3 comprises 15 residues. V lost 6 bases and J lost 1; bases outside the gene matches: 6.

This chain joins TRBV4-2 and TRBJ2-5; 8 positions agree with TRBD1. CDR3 length equals 18 residues. With V trimmed by 4 bases and J by 0 bases, 13 bases remained unmatched. Germline lookup yields CDR1 LGHNA and CDR2 YNFKEQ. CDR3 sequence (DNA): TGTGCCAGCAGCCCAGAACCCCGGACAGGGAGCTACCAAGAGACCCAGTACTTC. Translated, it gives CASSPEPRTGSYQETQYF.

The rearrangement links TRBV20-1 to TRBJ2-1; possible D gene TRBD2, 6 bases. Trimming stripped 3 bases from V and 3 bases from J, with 12 bases between. Germline V gives CDR1 DFQATT, CDR2 SNEGSKA (reference sequence). The CDR3 runs to 14 residues. The CDR3 nucleotides read TGCAGTGCTAGGGGGGGTACCCTCTACAATGAGCAGTTCTTC. Translated, it gives CSARGGTLYNEQFF.

The chain carries TRBV24-1 and TRBJ2-1, with TRBD2 as a possible D gene (5 bases). The CDR3 sequence is 16 residues long. The germline V and J ends were trimmed by 3 bases and 2 bases, with 13 bases remaining between them. The germline V gene encodes CDR1 KGHDR and CDR2 SFDVKD. The CDR3 sequence is CATSDRVGATYNEQFF. DNA of the CDR3: TGTGCCACCAGTGATCGCGTGGGAGCAACCTACAATGAGCAGTTCTTC.

This chain connects TRBV4-3 to TRBJ2-2, with a tentative D call TRBD2 (6 bases). The germline V gene has CDR1 LGHNA and CDR2 YSLEER. The CDR3 is made up of 14 amino acids. Trimming took 1 base from V and 6 from J, leaving 9 bases between them. The CDR3 DNA follows: TGCGCCAGCAGCCAAGTTTCGGGAGCCGGGGAGCTGTTTTTT. It translates to CASSQVSGAGELFF.